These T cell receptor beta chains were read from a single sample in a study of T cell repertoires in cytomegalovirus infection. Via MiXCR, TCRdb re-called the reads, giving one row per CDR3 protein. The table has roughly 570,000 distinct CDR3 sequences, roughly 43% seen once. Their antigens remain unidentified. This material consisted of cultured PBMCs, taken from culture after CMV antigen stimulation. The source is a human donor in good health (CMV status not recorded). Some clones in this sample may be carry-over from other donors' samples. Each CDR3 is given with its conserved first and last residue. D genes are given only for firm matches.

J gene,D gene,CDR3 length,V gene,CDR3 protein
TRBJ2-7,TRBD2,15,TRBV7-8,CASSRPGTSGSEQYF
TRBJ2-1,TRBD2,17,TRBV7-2,CASSFMGLAGSYNEQFF
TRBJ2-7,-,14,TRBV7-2,CASSATSSHYEQYF
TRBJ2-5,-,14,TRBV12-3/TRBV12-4,CASSPGHLQETQYF
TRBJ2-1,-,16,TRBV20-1,CSARARTVEAYNEQFF
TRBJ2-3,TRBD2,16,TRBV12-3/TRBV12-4,CASEEGLAGNTDTQYF
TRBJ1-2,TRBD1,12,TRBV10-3,CAISRQGDGYTF
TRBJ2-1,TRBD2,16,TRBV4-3,CASSQFGLASSNEQFF
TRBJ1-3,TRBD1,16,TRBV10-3,CAISGQTGTSGNTIYF
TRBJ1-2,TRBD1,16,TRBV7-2,CASRKPGQGPVGGYTF
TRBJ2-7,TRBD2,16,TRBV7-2,CASSFPLAGGPLEQYF
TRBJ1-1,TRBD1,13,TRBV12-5,CASGKQGGTEAFF
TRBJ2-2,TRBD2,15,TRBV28,CASTTIGTSIGELFF
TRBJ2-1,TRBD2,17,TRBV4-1,CASSQQISGSTYNEQFF
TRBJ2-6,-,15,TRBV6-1,CASRGVGNGANVLTF
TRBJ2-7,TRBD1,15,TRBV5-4,CASSSVGQGDYEQYF
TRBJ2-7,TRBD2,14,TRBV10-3,CASCRASGSYEQYF
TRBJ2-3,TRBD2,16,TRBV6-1,CASSPWAGGPTDTQYF
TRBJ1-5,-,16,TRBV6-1,CASSEASGQGNQPQHF
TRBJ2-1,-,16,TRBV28,CASTSSEGSSYNEQFF
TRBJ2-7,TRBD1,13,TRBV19,CATYDRGTYEQYF
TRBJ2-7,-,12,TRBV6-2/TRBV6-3,CASSLRRNEQYF
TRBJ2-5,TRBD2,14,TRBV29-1,CSVEDLRAGGTQYF
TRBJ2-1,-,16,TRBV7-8,CASSPPGQVGVNEQFF
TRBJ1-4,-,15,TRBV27,CASSPLARVGEKLFF
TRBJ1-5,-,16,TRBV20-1,CSAELGSRTGNQPQHF
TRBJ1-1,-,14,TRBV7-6,CASSLTVLNTEAFF
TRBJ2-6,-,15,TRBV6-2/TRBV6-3,CASSYGHSGANVLTF
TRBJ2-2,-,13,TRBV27,CASSLQPFYELFF
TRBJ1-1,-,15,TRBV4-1,CASTQLLSGRLEAFF
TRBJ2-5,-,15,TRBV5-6,CASSSGTDIQETQYF
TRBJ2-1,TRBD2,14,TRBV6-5,CASSYGTGGDEQFF
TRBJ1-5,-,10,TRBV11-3,CASEVGPQHF
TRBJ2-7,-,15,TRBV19,CASSDPGLGVWEQYF
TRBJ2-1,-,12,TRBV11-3,CASRPPAPEQFF
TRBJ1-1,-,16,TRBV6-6,CASSYPKRGGNTEAFF
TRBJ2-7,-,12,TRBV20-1,CSASPHNYEQYF
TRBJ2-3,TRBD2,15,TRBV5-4,CASSLNRTSRDTQYF
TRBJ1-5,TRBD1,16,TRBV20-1,CSARDRRTGIGQPQHF
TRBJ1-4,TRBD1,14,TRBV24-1,CATSDGTVAEKLFF
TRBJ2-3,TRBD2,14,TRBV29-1,CSVDSGRAPDTQYF
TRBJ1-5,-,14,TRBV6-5,CASSYSRVYQPQHF
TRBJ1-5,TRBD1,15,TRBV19,CASSIGGQAGQPQHF
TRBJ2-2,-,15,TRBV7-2,CASSLRGQFTGELFF
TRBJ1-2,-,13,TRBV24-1,CATSDPESIGYTF
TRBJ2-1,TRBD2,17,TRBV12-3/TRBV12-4,CASSLDRTRRFYNEQFF
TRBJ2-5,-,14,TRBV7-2,CASSLVMAHETQYF
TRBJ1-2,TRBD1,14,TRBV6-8,CASSRTGGAGGYTF
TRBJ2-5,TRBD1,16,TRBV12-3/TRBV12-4,CASSSPGQGLGETQYF
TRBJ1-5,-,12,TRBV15,CATSSSNQPQHF
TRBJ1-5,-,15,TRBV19,CASTPGGGPNQPQHF
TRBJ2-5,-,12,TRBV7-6,CASSARGRFLYF
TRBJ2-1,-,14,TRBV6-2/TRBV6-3,CASSRTRAISEQFF
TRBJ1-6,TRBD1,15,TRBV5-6,CASSLAQGYASPLHF
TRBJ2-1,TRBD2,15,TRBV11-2,CASSPPGLGYNEQFF
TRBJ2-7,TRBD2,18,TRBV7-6,CASSAPGLALGRSYEQYF